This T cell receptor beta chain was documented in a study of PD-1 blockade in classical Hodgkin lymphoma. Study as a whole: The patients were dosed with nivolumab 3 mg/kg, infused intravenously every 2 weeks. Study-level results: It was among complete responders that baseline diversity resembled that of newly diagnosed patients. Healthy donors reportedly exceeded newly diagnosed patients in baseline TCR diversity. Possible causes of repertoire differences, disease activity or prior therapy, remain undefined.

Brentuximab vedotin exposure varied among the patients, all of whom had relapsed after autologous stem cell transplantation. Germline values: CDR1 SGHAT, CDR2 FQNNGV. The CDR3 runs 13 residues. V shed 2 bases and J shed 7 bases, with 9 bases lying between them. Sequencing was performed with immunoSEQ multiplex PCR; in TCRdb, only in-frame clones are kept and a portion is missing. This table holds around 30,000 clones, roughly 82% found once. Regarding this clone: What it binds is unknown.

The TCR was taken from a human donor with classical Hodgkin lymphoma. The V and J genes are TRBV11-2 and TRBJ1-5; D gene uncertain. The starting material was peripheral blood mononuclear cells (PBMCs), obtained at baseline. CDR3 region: CASSLNGGQPQHF. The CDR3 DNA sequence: TGTGCCAGCAGCTTAAACGGCGGGCAGCCCCAGCATTTT.